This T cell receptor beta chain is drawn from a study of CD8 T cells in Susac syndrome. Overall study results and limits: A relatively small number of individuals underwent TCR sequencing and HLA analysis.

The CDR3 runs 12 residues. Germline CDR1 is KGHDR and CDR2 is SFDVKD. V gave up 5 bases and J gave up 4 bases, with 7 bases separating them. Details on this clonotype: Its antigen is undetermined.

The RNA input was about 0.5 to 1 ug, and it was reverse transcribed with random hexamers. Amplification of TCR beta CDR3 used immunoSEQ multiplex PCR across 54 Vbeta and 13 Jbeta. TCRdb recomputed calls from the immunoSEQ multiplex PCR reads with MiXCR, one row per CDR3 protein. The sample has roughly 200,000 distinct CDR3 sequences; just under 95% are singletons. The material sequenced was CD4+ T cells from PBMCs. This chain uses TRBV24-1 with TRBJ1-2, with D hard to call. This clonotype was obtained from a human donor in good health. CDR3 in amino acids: CATSAGSYGYTF. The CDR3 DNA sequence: TGTGCCACCAGTGCGGGCAGCTATGGCTACACCTTC.